Presented here are 21 T cell receptor beta chains from one specimen sequenced in a study of cytomegalovirus exposure and HLA in healthy donors. Primers for the PCR totalled 60 Vbeta and 13 Jbeta. Produced via immunoSEQ multiplex PCR; TCRdb's table is partial and in-frame only. The data hold around 150,000 clones, with over 70% observed a single time. The source material was PBMCs. These receptor sequences come from a male donor in good health and CMV-seropositive.

The chain combines TRBV30 with TRBJ2-6; D is ambiguous. Germline V CDR1 and CDR2: GTSNPN, SVGIG (reference sequence). CDR3 length equals 14 residues. V lost 2 bases, J lost 4 bases, and 9 bases lay in between. Here the CDR3 reads CAWSPPLGANVLTF. The CDR3 nucleotides are TGTGCCTGGAGTCCTCCCCTAGGGGCCAACGTCCTGACTTTC.

This chain connects TRBV5-1 to TRBJ2-1; TRBD2 is a possible D gene (6 bases). CDR3 length equals 13 residues. The germline V and J ends were trimmed by 3 bases and 8 bases, with 12 bases remaining between them. Germline CDR1 is SGHRS and CDR2 is YFSETQ. The CDR3: CASSSTSLHEQFF. In DNA, the CDR3 is TGCGCCAGCAGCTCTACTAGCCTGCATGAGCAGTTCTTC.

The chain uses TRBV9 and TRBJ1-3; 10 bases align to TRBD1. The V and J ends lost 4 bases and 11 bases, in that order; junction bases with no gene match: 6. This CDR3 region has 13 residues. The germline gives CDR1 SGDLS, CDR2 YYNGEE. CDR3 amino acids: CASSLRTGGAIYF. The CDR3 DNA sequence: TGTGCCAGCAGCCTCAGGACAGGGGGAGCCATATATTTT.

The gene calls are TRBV5-1 and TRBJ2-3; possibly TRBD2 for D (6 bases). Germline CDR1 is SGHRS and CDR2 is YFSETQ. The length of the CDR3 is 14 residues. Trimming left V 4 bases short and J 2 bases short, with 11 bases between. CDR3 residues: CASSLRDSTDTQYF. The CDR3 DNA sequence: TGCGCCAGCAGCCTACGGGACTCCACAGATACGCAGTATTTT.

The chain uses TRBV5-6 and TRBJ2-5; 7 bases match TRBD2. Trimming cost V 5 bases and J 9 bases; bases outside gene matches: 13. There are 14 residues in the CDR3. CDR1 and CDR2 (germline): SGHDT, YYEEEE. The chain's CDR3 is CASSAGLPQEAQYF. The CDR3 nucleotides are TGTGCCAGCAGTGCGGGACTACCGCAGGAGGCCCAGTACTTC.

The chain is built from TRBV30 and TRBJ1-3; TRBD1 matches at 7 bases. CDR1 and CDR2 (germline): GTSNPN, SVGIG (reference sequence). The CDR3 totals 15 residues. Germline trimming cut 7 bases from V and 0 bases from J; bases unmatched to any gene: 9. The CDR3 sequence: CAFRTGGISGNTIYF. CDR3 sequence (DNA): TGTGCCTTCAGGACAGGCGGGATCTCTGGAAACACCATATATTTT.

The V gene is TRBV6-5, the J gene TRBJ1-2; no clear D. There are 12 residues in the CDR3. The germline V gene encodes CDR1 MNHEY and CDR2 SVGAGI. Trimming stripped 8 bases from V and 5 bases from J, with 12 bases between. CDR3 loop: CASAPRGYGYTF. Here the CDR3 DNA reads TGTGCCAGCGCCCCTCGGGGATATGGCTACACCTTC.

The V gene is TRBV2, the J gene TRBJ1-4; 7 positions match TRBD1. J lost 5 bases, V lost 6 bases, and 6 bases had no gene match. This CDR3 spans 14 amino acids. Looked up from germline, CDR1 is SNHLY and CDR2 is FYNNEI. The CDR3, as DNA: TGTGCCAGCAGGACCGGGACAGACAATGAAAAACTGTTTTTT. Encoded protein: CASRTGTDNEKLFF.

This sequence joins TRBV5-6 and TRBJ2-3; tentatively, D is TRBD2 (5 bases). Germline assignment: CDR1 SGHDT and CDR2 YYEEEE. Trimming removed 4 bases at V and 2 bases at J, with 20 bases between. The length of the CDR3 is 17 residues. CDR3 DNA: TGTGCCAGCAGCCCCCTTGGGAGCGGTGTTTCCACAGATACGCAGTATTTT. Translating it yields CASSPLGSGVSTDTQYF.

The chain carries TRBV19 and TRBJ1-2, with TRBD1 identical over 8 bases. The V segment lost 5 bases and the J segment 4 bases; nucleotides outside the gene matches: 3. This CDR3 comprises 13 residues. Germline V gene lookup returns CDR1 LNHDA and CDR2 SQIVND (reference sequence). CDR3 sequence reads: CASSDRGPYGYTF. The CDR3 region has the DNA TGTGCCAGTAGTGACAGGGGTCCCTATGGCTACACCTTC.

V and J are TRBV30 and TRBJ1-2; 8 bases are a match to TRBD1. The CDR3 has 15 residues. Looked up from germline, CDR1 is GTSNPN and CDR2 is SVGIG (reference sequence). Trimming removed 8 bases from V and 2 bases from J; junction bases left unmatched: 13. The CDR3 DNA reads TGTGCCACATTACCAGACAGGGGAGGAAACTATGGCTACACCTTC. Its translation is CATLPDRGGNYGYTF.

In its sample, this clone was seen a few times. The V gene is TRBV5-6, the J gene TRBJ2-4; D may be TRBD1 (6 bases). Trimming took off 4 bases at V and 4 bases at J, with 9 bases between the two ends. There are 13 residues in the CDR3. Germline loops: CDR1 SGHDT, CDR2 YYEEEE. CDR3 loop: CASSEDSKNIQYF. Written as DNA, the CDR3 is TGTGCCAGCAGCGAGGACAGTAAAAACATTCAGTACTTC.

The chain carries TRBV30 and TRBJ1-2; D gene unclear. This CDR3 has 14 amino acids. Trimming cost V 5 bases and J 7 bases, with 20 bases left between them. Germline lookup yields CDR1 GTSNPN and CDR2 SVGIG (reference sequence). The DNA of the CDR3 is TGTGCCTGGGATGGCCCGGGGAGGGCGGGTGGCTACACCTTC. Encoded protein: CAWDGPGRAGGYTF.

The V call is TRBV5-1, the J call TRBJ1-2, with 7 bases matching TRBD1. There are 14 residues in the CDR3. After removal of 5 bases from V and 6 bases from J, the junction contained 10 bases not matched to a gene. CDR1 is SGHRS, CDR2 YFSETQ, per germline. CDR3: CASRASQGSDGYTF. CDR3 bases: TGCGCCAGCAGAGCCTCACAGGGGTCGGATGGCTACACCTTC.

This clone was found a few times. The CDR3 DNA follows: TGTGCCAGCAGCGTAGGGATAATGGGCCCGCTCACCGGGGAGCTGTTTTTT. This translates into CASSVGIMGPLTGELFF. The rearrangement joins TRBV9 to TRBJ2-2; D ambiguous. The germline V and J ends were trimmed by 0 bases and 4 bases, with 16 bases remaining between them. The CDR3 sequence is 17 residues long. Per the germline V gene, CDR1 is SGDLS and CDR2 is YYNGEE.

This clone appeared a single time. The J gene is TRBJ2-3, the V gene TRBV7-9, with 11 positions matching TRBD2. The CDR3 runs to 15 residues. Trimming took 5 bases from V and 5 from J; bases not matched to a gene: 6. Per the germline V gene, CDR1 is SEHNR and CDR2 is FQNEAQ (reference sequence). The CDR3 region has the DNA TGTGCCAGCAGCCCCCGGCTAGCGGGGGGAGATACGCAGTATTTT. Protein product: CASSPRLAGGDTQYF.

The chain has TRBV5-1 and TRBJ2-3; 8 bases line up with TRBD2. This CDR3 region has 18 residues. The germline gives CDR1 SGHRS, CDR2 YFSETQ. Losses at the gene ends were 1 base for V and 4 bases for J; bases not matched to a gene: 14. CDR3 region: CASSLLSGGPPSADTQYF. The CDR3 nucleotides read TGCGCCAGCAGCTTGCTAAGCGGGGGACCTCCCTCTGCAGATACGCAGTATTTT.

The chain joins TRBV6-5 to TRBJ2-5; possibly TRBD1 for D (5 bases). CDR1 is MNHEY and CDR2 is SVGAGI in the germline V gene. There are 11 residues in the CDR3. V was clipped by 7 bases and J by 4 bases, with 7 bases between them. The CDR3 region has the DNA TGTGCCAGCACCAGGGCAGAGACCCAGTACTTC. Translating it yields CASTRAETQYF.

This chain joins TRBV25-1 and TRBJ2-1; no clear D. Trimming stripped 1 base from V and 5 bases from J, with 18 bases between. Germline V CDR1 and CDR2: MGHDK, SYGVNS. The CDR3 contains 17 residues. The DNA for the CDR3 is TGTGCCAGCAGTGAATTGTCAGGCCACGGCCTGGACAATGAGCAGTTCTTC. Protein: CASSELSGHGLDNEQFF.

The chain combines TRBV30 with TRBJ2-5, with TRBD2 matching over 11 bases. Germline CDR1 GTSNPN, CDR2 SVGIG (reference sequence). Unmatched junction bases numbered 6, after V lost 2 bases and J lost 4 bases. The CDR3 totals 15 residues. The CDR3 nucleotides are TGTGCCTGGAGTATACTAGCGGGGGTGGCAGAGACCCAGTACTTC. Its protein is CAWSILAGVAETQYF. The variable domain in full, completed from reference TRBV30 and TRBJ2-5, reads SQTIHQWPATLVQPVGSPLSLECTVEGTSNPNLYWYRQAAGRGLQLLFYSVGIGQISSEVPQNLSASRPQDRQFILSSKKLLLSDSGFYLCAWSILAGVAETQYFGPGTRLLVL.

The chain's CDR3 is CASSTDRESLNGYTF. CDR3 bases: TGTGCCAGCAGCACTGACAGGGAATCTCTAAACGGCTACACCTTC. The chain employs TRBV7-9 and TRBJ1-2; 7 positions agree with TRBD1. Germline lookup yields CDR1 SEHNR and CDR2 FQNEAQ (reference sequence). J was trimmed by 8 bases and V by 5 bases; bases with no gene match: 14. CDR3 length: 15 amino acids.